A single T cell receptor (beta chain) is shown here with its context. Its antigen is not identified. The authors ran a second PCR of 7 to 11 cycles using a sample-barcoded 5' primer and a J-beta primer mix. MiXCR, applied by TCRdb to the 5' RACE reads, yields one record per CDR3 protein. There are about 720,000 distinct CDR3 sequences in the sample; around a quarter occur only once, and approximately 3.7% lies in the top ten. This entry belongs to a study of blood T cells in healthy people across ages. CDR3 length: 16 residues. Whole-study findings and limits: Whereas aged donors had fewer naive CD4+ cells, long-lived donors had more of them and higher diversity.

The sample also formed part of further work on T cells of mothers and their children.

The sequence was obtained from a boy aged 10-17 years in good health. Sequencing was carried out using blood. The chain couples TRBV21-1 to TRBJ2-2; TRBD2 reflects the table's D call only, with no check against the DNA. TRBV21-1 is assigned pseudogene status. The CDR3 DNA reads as TGTGCCAGCAGCAATTATAAGGGTGGCCCGACCGGGGAGCTGTTTTTT. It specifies CASSNYKGGPTGELFF.